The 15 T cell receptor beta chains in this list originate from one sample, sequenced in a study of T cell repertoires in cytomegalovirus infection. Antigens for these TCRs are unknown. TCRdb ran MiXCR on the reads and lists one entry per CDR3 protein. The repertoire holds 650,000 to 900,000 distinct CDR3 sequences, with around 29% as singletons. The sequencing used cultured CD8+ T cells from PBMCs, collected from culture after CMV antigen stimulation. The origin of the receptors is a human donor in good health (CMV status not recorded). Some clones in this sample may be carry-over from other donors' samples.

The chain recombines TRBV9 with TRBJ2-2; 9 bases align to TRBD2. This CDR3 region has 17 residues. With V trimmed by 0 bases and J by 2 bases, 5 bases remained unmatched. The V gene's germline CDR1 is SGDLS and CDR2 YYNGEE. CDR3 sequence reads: CASSVARTSVNTGELFF. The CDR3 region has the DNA TGTGCCAGCAGCGTAGCTAGGACTAGCGTTAACACCGGGGAGCTGTTTTTT. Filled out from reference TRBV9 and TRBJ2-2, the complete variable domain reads DSGVTQTPKHLITATGQRVTLRCSPRSGDLSVYWYQQSLDQGLQFLIQYYNGEERAKGNILERFSAQQFPDLHSELNLSSLELGDSALYFCASSVARTSVNTGELFFGEGSRLTVL.

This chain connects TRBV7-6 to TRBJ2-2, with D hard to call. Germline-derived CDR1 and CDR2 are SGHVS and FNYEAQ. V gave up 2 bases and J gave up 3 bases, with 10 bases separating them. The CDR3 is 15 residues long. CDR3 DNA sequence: TGTGCCAGCAGCTTAAGTAGGCCGGACACCGGGGAGCTGTTTTTT. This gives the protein CASSLSRPDTGELFF.

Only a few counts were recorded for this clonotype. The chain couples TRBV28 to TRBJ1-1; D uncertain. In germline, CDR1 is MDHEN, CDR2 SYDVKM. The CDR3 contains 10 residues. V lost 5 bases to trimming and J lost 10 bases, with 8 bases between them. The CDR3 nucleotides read TGTGCCAGCAGTCACGAAGGAGCTTTCTTT. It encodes CASSHEGAFF.

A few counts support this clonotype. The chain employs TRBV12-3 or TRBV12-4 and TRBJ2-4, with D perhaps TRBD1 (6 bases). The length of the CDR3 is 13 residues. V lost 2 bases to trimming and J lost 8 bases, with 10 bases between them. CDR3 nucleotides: TGTGCCAGCAGTTTACTTCGGACAGACATTCAGTACTTC. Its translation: CASSLLRTDIQYF.

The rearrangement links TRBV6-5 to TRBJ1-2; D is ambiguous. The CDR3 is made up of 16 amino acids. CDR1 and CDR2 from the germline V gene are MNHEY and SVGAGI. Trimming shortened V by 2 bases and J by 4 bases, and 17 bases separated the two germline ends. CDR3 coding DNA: TGTGCCAGCAGTTACCAGGCAGGAGGCCGGGTCTATGGCTACACCTTC. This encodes CASSYQAGGRVYGYTF.

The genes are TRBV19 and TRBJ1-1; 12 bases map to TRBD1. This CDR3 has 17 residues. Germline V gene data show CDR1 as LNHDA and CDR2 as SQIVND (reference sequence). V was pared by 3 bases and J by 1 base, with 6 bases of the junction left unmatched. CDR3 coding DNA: TGTGCCAGTAGTATTTGGGGACAGGGGGCGTGGAACACTGAAGCTTTCTTT. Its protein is CASSIWGQGAWNTEAFF.

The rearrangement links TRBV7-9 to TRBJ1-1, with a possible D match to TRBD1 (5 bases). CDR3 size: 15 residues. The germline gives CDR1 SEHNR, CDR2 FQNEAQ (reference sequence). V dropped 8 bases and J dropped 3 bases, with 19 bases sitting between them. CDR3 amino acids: CASLAEGGRDTEAFF. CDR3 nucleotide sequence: TGTGCCAGCCTCGCCGAAGGAGGCAGGGACACTGAAGCTTTCTTT.

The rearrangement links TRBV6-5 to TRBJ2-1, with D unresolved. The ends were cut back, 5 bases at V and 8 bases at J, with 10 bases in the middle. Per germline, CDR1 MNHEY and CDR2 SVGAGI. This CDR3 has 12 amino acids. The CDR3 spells CASSPSTDEQFF. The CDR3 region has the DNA TGTGCCAGCAGTCCATCGACGGATGAGCAGTTCTTC.

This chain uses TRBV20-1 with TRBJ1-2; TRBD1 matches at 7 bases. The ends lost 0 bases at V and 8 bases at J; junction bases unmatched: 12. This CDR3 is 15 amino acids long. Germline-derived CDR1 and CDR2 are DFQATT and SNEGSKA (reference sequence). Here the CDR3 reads CSARDLWQGVSGYTF. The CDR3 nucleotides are TGCAGTGCTAGAGATCTATGGCAGGGGGTATCGGGCTACACCTTC.

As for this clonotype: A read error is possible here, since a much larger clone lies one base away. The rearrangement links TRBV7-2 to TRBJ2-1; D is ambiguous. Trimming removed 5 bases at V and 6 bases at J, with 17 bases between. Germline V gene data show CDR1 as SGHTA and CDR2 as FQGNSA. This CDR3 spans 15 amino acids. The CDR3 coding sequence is TGTGCCAGCAGCGGGATAATGGCACAGTTCAATGAGCAGTTCTTC. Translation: CASSGIMAQFNEQFF.

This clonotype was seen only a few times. CDR3 nucleotide sequence: TGTGCCAGCAGTTTCCAGGACTCTGGGGCCAACGTCCTGACTTTC. Its translation is CASSFQDSGANVLTF. This chain joins TRBV12-3 or TRBV12-4 and TRBJ2-6, with D hard to call. This CDR3 region has 15 residues. Trimming removed 3 bases at V and 0 bases at J, with 6 bases between.

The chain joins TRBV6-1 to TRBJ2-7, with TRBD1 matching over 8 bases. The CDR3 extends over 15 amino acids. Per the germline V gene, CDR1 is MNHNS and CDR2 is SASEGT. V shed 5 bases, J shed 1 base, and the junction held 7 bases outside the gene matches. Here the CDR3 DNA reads TGTGCCAGCAGTCCTTCAGGGGGCAGGTCCTACGAGCAGTACGTC. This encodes CASSPSGGRSYEQYV.

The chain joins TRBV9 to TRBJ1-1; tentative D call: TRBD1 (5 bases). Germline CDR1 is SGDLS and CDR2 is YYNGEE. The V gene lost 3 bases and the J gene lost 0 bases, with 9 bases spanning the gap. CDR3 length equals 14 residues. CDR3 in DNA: TGTGCCAGCAGCGAAAGGGGACTGAACACTGAAGCTTTCTTT. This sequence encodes CASSERGLNTEAFF. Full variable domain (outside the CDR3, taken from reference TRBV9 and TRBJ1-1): DSGVTQTPKHLITATGQRVTLRCSPRSGDLSVYWYQQSLDQGLQFLIQYYNGEERAKGNILERFSAQQFPDLHSELNLSSLELGDSALYFCASSERGLNTEAFFGQGTRLTVV.

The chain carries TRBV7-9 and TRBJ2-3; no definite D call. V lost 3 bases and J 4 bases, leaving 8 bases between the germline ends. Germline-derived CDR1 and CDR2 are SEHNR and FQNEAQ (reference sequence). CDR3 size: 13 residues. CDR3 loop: CASSFHKSDTQYF. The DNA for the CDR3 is TGTGCCAGCAGCTTCCATAAGTCAGATACGCAGTATTTT.

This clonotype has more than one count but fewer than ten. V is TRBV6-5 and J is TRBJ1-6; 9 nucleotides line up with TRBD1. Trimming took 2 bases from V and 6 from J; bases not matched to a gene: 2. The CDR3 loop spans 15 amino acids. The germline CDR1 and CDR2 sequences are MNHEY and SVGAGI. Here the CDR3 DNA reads TGTGCCAGCAGTTACGCGGGACAGGGTAATTCACCCCTCCACTTT. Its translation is CASSYAGQGNSPLHF.